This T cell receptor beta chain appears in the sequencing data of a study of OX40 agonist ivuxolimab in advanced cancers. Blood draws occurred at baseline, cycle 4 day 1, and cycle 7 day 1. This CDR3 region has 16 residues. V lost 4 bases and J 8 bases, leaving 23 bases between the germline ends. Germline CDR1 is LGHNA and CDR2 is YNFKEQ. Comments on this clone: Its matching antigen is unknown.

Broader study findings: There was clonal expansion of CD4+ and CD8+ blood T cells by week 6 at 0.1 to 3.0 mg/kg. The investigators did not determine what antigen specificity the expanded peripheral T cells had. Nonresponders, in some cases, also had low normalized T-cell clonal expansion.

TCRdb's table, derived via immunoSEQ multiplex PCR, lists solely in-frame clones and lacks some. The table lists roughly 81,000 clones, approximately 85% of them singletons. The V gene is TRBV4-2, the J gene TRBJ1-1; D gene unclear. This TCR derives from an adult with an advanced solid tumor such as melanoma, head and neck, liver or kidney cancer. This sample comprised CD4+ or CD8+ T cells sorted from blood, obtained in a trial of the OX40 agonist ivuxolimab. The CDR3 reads CASSLKMGREVIEAFF. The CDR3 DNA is TGTGCCAGCAGCCTAAAGATGGGGAGGGAGGTGATCGAAGCTTTCTTT.